The clone carrying this T cell receptor beta chain occurred many times. The CDR3 is made up of 14 amino acids. V dropped 5 bases and J dropped 6; count of bases not matched to a gene: 9. Germline V gives CDR1 SEHNR, CDR2 FQNEAQ (reference sequence). This specimen belongs to a study of beta chain features in type 1 diabetes. Markers CD45RO/CCR7/CD25/CD127/CD95/CD27 served to sort CD4+ naive, central memory, regulatory and stem cell-like memory cells. Of the isolated RNA, all was reverse transcribed, and so the sequenced material was expressed TCRB transcripts. Using immunoSEQ multiplex PCR, the repertoire was profiled, and TCRdb retains in-frame clones only, with some absent. The table records around 240,000 clones, 9.6% of them present only once.

The chain has TRBV7-9 and TRBJ2-5; 7 bases are a match to TRBD1. The origin of this receptor is a woman under 30 in good health. Specimen: naive CD4+ T cells from blood. DNA for the CDR3: TGTGCCAGCAGCCTAAGGACAGGTCCGCAGACCCAGTACTTC. Its translation: CASSLRTGPQTQYF.